Shown below are 15 T cell receptor beta chains from a single sample sequenced in a study of blood T cell repertoires in COVID-19. Assay used: immunoSEQ multiplex PCR; TCRdb lists only in-frame clones, some missing. The data contain approximately 400,000 clones, roughly four fifths of them singletons. The specimen sequenced was peripheral blood. These TCRs come from a human donor with acute or convalescent COVID-19. The donor label of this sample is uncertain.

This chain uses TRBV19 with TRBJ1-3; 8 nucleotides line up with TRBD1. Germline CDR1 is LNHDA and CDR2 is SQIVND (reference sequence). The trim removed 3 bases at V and 4 bases at J, leaving 14 bases unmatched. The CDR3 consists of 18 residues. This CDR3 reads CASSMQRQGAAAGNTIYF. CDR3 coding DNA: TGTGCCAGTAGTATGCAAAGGCAGGGGGCGGCAGCCGGAAACACCATATATTTT.

The V call is TRBV12-5, the J call TRBJ2-1; TRBD2 matches 11 bases. The germline CDR1 and CDR2 sequences are LGHNT and FRNRAP. Losses at the gene ends were 1 base for V and 8 bases for J; bases not matched to a gene: 4. The CDR3 spans 15 residues. For the CDR3, the DNA is TGTGCTAGTGGTTTGGAATTAGCGGGAGGGGATGAGCAGTTCTTC. This gives the protein CASGLELAGGDEQFF.

The chain recombines TRBV4-2 with TRBJ2-3, with TRBD1 as a possible D gene (5 bases). Trimming cost V 0 bases and J 0 bases, with 10 bases left between them. From germline, CDR1 is LGHNA and CDR2 YNFKEQ. The CDR3 covers 16 residues. The CDR3 protein is CASSQDPTVSTDTQYF. Here the CDR3 DNA reads TGTGCCAGCAGCCAAGATCCGACAGTTAGCACAGATACGCAGTATTTT.

The chain uses TRBV6-1 and TRBJ2-1; TRBD1 might be the D (6 bases). Trimming left V 2 bases short and J 3 bases short, with 17 bases between. In germline, CDR1 is MNHNS, CDR2 SASEGT. The CDR3 sequence is 17 residues long. The CDR3 DNA follows: TGTGCCAGCAGTGAATGGCCCACGGGACAAAGCTACAATGAGCAGTTCTTC. Translating gives CASSEWPTGQSYNEQFF.

The chain links TRBV10-2 to TRBJ2-1, with TRBD2 matching 9 bases. The CDR3 has 13 amino acids. Trimming took 6 bases from V and 9 from J; bases not matched to a gene: 6. Germline V gene lookup returns CDR1 WSHSY and CDR2 SAAADI. The CDR3 nucleotides are TGCGCCAGCAGCCCAGGACTAGCGTTTGAGCAGTTCTTC. Translation: CASSPGLAFEQFF.

J is TRBJ1-4 and V is TRBV19, with a tentative D call TRBD1 (6 bases). V lost 4 bases to trimming and J lost 1 base, with 10 bases between them. CDR1 is LNHDA and CDR2 is SQIVND in the germline V gene (reference sequence). CDR3 length: 15 amino acids. The CDR3 DNA reads TGTGCCAGTAGTACCAGGACAGTAACTAATGAAAAACTGTTTTTT. Amino acid sequence: CASSTRTVTNEKLFF.

The V call is TRBV7-9, the J call TRBJ2-1; 9 bases align to TRBD2. Trimming removed 7 bases from V and 10 bases from J; junction bases left unmatched: 14. The CDR3 length is 15 residues. Germline V gene data show CDR1 as SEHNR and CDR2 as FQNEAQ (reference sequence). The CDR3 is CASTLLAGTGHEQFF. CDR3 DNA: TGTGCCAGCACCCTACTAGCGGGCACCGGTCACGAGCAGTTCTTC.

The chain employs TRBV16 and TRBJ1-2; D may be TRBD1 (5 bases). Trimming removed 2 bases at V and 1 base at J, with 14 bases between. The CDR3 sequence is 16 residues long. CDR1 and CDR2 from the germline V gene are KGHSY and FQNENV. Here the CDR3 DNA reads TGTGCCAGCAGCCAACAAGAGACAGAAAGTAACTATGGCTACACCTTC. As protein: CASSQQETESNYGYTF. Filled out from reference TRBV16 and TRBJ1-2, the complete variable domain reads GEEVAQTPKHLVRGEGQKAKLYCAPIKGHSYVFWYQQVLKNEFKFLISFQNENVFDETGMPKERFSAKCLPNSPCSLEIQATKLEDSAVYFCASSQQETESNYGYTFGSGTRLTVV.

The gene calls are TRBV7-6 and TRBJ2-7, with TRBD2 identical over 8 bases. Germline V gene sequence: CDR1 SGHVS, CDR2 FNYEAQ. This CDR3 region has 17 residues. Germline trimming cut 4 bases from V and 0 bases from J; bases unmatched to any gene: 11. For the CDR3, the DNA is TGTGCCAGCAGCTCCCAGGGTGGCGGGGGGCCCTCCTACGAGCAGTACTTC. This encodes CASSSQGGGGPSYEQYF. The whole variable domain, remainder taken from reference TRBV7-6 and TRBJ2-7, is GAGVSQSPRYKVTKRGQDVALRCDPISGHVSLYWYRQALGQGPEFLTYFNYEAQQDKSGLPNDRFSAERPEGSISTLTIQRTEQRDSAMYRCASSSQGGGGPSYEQYFGPGTRLTVT.

This chain connects TRBV19 to TRBJ2-3; D possibly corresponds to TRBD1 (6 bases). CDR3 length: 15 amino acids. Germline V gene data show CDR1 as LNHDA and CDR2 as SQIVND (reference sequence). The germline V and J ends were trimmed by 7 bases and 2 bases, with 16 bases remaining between them. In nucleotides, the CDR3 is TGTGCCAGTATAGGGGCAGGGGTGTCCACAGATACGCAGTATTTT. Encoded protein: CASIGAGVSTDTQYF.

The CDR3 sequence is CAISGTGRLIGELFF. The CDR3 DNA reads as TGTGCCATCAGTGGTACCGGGAGATTGATCGGGGAGCTGTTTTTT. The chain employs TRBV10-3 and TRBJ2-2; D possibly corresponds to TRBD2 (6 bases). Germline V gene lookup returns CDR1 ENHRY and CDR2 SYGVKD. The length of the CDR3 is 15 residues. V lost 4 bases to trimming and J lost 7 bases, with 16 bases between them.

CDR3 protein: CASSRRIVTDTQYF. The CDR3 coding sequence is TGTGCCAGCAGCCGTCGAATAGTCACAGATACGCAGTATTTT. This chain connects TRBV3-1 (or the pseudogene TRBV3-2) to TRBJ2-3; D is unclear. This CDR3 comprises 14 residues. V lost 4 bases and J 2 bases, leaving 10 bases between the germline ends. The germline CDR1 and CDR2 sequences are LGHDT and YNNKEL (reference sequence).

The chain recombines TRBV7-2 with TRBJ2-7; TRBD1 matches at 8 bases. Germline CDR1 is SGHTA and CDR2 is FQGNSA. The junction had 5 bases not matched to a gene; V was cut back by 1 base and J by 3 bases. This CDR3 spans 15 amino acids. CDR3 DNA: TGTGCCAGCAGCTTAGTATTTACAGGGGGCTACGAGCAGTACTTC. Its translation is CASSLVFTGGYEQYF.

The CDR3 loop reads CASSTGQGAPDTQYF. CDR3 DNA: TGTGCCAGTAGTACTGGACAGGGGGCCCCAGATACGCAGTATTTT. The J gene is TRBJ2-3, the V gene TRBV19; 11 nucleotides agree with TRBD1. This CDR3 region has 15 residues. Trimming at V came to 4 bases and at J to 4 bases, leaving 4 bases not matched to a gene. The V gene's germline CDR1 is LNHDA and CDR2 SQIVND (reference sequence).

The chain is built from TRBV7-9 and TRBJ1-1, with D perhaps matching TRBD1 (6 bases). The CDR3 has 14 amino acids. The V end lost 4 bases, the J end lost 6 bases, and 15 bases lay between the germline ends. Germline V gives CDR1 SEHNR, CDR2 FQNEAQ (reference sequence). In nucleotides, the CDR3 is TGTGCCAGCAGCTCGGACAGAGGCCTAGCTGAAGCTTTCTTT. Its translation is CASSSDRGLAEAFF.